This TCR beta chain is from a study of CD8 T cells in ankylosing spondylitis. V lost 5 bases, J lost 4 bases, and 15 bases lay in between. The CDR3 has 15 residues. Germline assignment: CDR1 LNHNV and CDR2 YYDKDF (reference sequence). Points from the study as a whole: Ankylosing spondylitis blood seemed to carry a telltale TCR beta motif made of eight or nine highly homologous variants.

Via MiXCR, TCRdb re-called the 5' RACE reads, giving one row per CDR3 protein. The sample shows 400,000 to 450,000 distinct CDR3 sequences, approximately 17% of them seen only once. A note on this clonotype: Its antigen is not identified.

V usage is TRBV15 and J usage is TRBJ1-5; D remains unclear. The clonotype was recovered from a male donor with ankylosing spondylitis. The material sequenced was blood, either unsorted or a sorted T cell fraction (not recorded which). CDR3 loop: CATSPGFLLNQPQHF. DNA for the CDR3: TGTGCCACCAGCCCTGGGTTCCTACTGAATCAGCCCCAGCATTTT.